The entry that follows covers one TCR beta chain sequence. The antigen is unknown. In TCRdb, the RT-PCR reads were re-called with MiXCR into one record per CDR3 protein. The sample includes about 700,000 distinct CDR3 sequences, approximately 15% seen only once; the top ten take roughly 6.4%. The sample originates from a study of response to subunit inactivated influenza vaccine. Findings and limits, study-wide: Seasonal influenza vaccination, on each occasion, was suggested by the authors to recruit few new T cells.

The germline gives CDR1 SEHNR, CDR2 FQNEAQ (reference sequence). Losses at the gene ends were 8 bases for V and 4 bases for J; bases not matched to a gene: 7. This CDR3 has 13 amino acids. This clonotype was obtained from a man aged 50 to 60 who received an inactivated influenza vaccine. This rearrangement joins TRBV7-9 to TRBJ2-5; TRBD1 aligns across 7 bases. Sequencing was performed on PBMCs from blood, taken around two weeks before vaccination. CDR3 in amino acids: CASQRGQLETQYF. CDR3 nucleotide sequence: TGTGCCAGCCAAAGGGGGCAACTAGAGACCCAGTACTTC.